This T cell receptor beta chain derives from a study of cytomegalovirus exposure and HLA in healthy donors. Study-level background: In a later analysis, the roughly 120 validation repertoires were reported to have used the same platform as the roughly 610 first-cohort repertoires.

Among the 110 or so subjects of the validation cohort, separate from the 666-subject first cohort, were the donors. Measured with immunoSEQ multiplex PCR; TCRdb has only the in-frame clones, and not every one. Of a few hundred thousand clones listed, about nine tenths are singletons. General observations from the study: TCR beta chains numbering more than 150 were designated cytomegalovirus-associated. Three CMV-associated chains were confirmed in vitro to be specific for CMV antigens.

Points on this clone: No antigen is known for it.

The receptor was isolated from a woman between 18 and 29 years old in good health and CMV-seronegative. Source material: PBMCs.

CDR3 loop: CASSEVGGYDYGYTF. DNA for the CDR3: TGTGCCAGCAGTGAAGTAGGGGGTTACGACTATGGCTACACCTTC. The J gene is TRBJ1-2, the V gene TRBV6-1, with D perhaps matching TRBD1 (6 bases). The CDR3 extends over 15 amino acids. Germline values: CDR1 MNHNS, CDR2 SASEGT. Trimming removed 1 base from V and 3 bases from J, with 12 bases in between.